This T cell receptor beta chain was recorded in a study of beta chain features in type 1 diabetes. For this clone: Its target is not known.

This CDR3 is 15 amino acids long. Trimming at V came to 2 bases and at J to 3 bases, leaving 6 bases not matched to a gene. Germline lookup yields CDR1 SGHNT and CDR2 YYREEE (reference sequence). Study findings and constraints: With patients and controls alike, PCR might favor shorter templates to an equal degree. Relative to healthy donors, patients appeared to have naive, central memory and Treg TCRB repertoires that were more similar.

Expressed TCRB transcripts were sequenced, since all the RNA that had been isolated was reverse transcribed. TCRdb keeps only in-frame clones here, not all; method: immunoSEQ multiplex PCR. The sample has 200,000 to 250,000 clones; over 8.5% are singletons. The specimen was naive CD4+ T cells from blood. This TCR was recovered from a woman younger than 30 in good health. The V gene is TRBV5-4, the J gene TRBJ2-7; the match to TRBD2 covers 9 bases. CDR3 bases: TGTGCCAGCAGCTTTACCGGGACTAGCTACTACGAGCAGTACTTC. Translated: CASSFTGTSYYEQYF.